This TCR beta chain is from a study of control samples from healthy donors and cancer patients. TCRdb keeps only in-frame clones here, not all; method: immunoSEQ multiplex PCR. The sample holds 25,000 or so clones; roughly 85% are singletons and the top ten take around 6.7%. The CDR3 spans 17 residues. Germline V gene data show CDR1 as MNHEY and CDR2 as SVGEGT. The V end lost 6 bases, the J end lost 2 bases, and 20 bases lay between the germline ends. The receptor was derived from an older woman with head and neck cancer. The chain carries TRBV6-2 or TRBV6-3 and TRBJ1-5, with D possibly matching TRBD1 (6 bases). Sequenced material: PBMCs. The CDR3 here is CASSAGAVGTRNQPQHF. The DNA for the CDR3 is TGTGCCAGCAGCGCAGGGGCAGTAGGAACCCGCAATCAGCCCCAGCATTTT.